Reported below is one TCR beta chain. The CDR3 is 13 amino acids. CDR1 MNHEY and CDR2 SVGAGI come from the germline V gene. The ends were cut back, 4 bases at V and 9 bases at J, with 13 bases in the middle. This specimen comes from a study of control samples from healthy donors and cancer patients. TCRdb's table, derived via immunoSEQ multiplex PCR, lists solely in-frame clones and lacks some. The repertoire holds roughly 130,000 clones, with approximately 94% as singletons. The chain joins TRBV6-5 to TRBJ2-4, with D possibly being TRBD1 or TRBD2 (5 bases each). The sample taken for sequencing was blood. The TCR comes from a man aged 25-45 years in good health. CDR3 residues: CASSWGPGGIQYF. The CDR3 DNA is TGTGCCAGCAGTTGGGGACCGGGTGGCATTCAGTACTTC.